This entry concerns a single T cell receptor (beta chain). This clonotype was seen a handful of times. Its antigen target is currently unknown. No base-level quality is on record; no much larger clone is a single base apart. In the ophthalmopathy patients, disease was moderately to severely active, with a Clinical Activity Score of 3 or more, a NOSPECS grade of 4 or more, and a duration of less than 3 months. The study excluded patients with uncontrolled infections, other autoimmune diseases, pregnancy or lactation. Clinical symptoms, serum thyroxine and TRAb, thyroid ultrasound, and orbital computed tomography formed the basis for the diagnoses. PBMCs were separated from about 10 ml of fresh peripheral blood using Ficoll-Paque density gradient centrifugation. Trizol reagent was used to extract total RNA, and RNA quality was then checked on an Agilent 2100 Bioanalyzer. The TCR beta CDR3 regions were amplified from RNA transcripts. The TCR CDR3 was subjected to a first round of RT-PCR using the HTBI primer set and the Qiagen OneStep RT-PCR kit. The libraries were constructed in a second round of multiplex PCR and then size-selected and purified. Libraries were sequenced paired-end with 100 bp reads on an Illumina HiSeq2000. The authors' pipeline ran thus. SOAPnuke was used to process the raw data, removing reads that contained adapters or uncalled bases, had a mean Phred below 15, or lacked an exact match to the constant primer or identifier. High-quality paired reads were merged with COPE v1.2.5, and unique nucleotide sequences were defined as clonotypes. Clonotypes were aligned to IMGT TRBV, TRBD and TRBJ reference segments using MiTCR v1.1. Analysis was restricted to V-J combinations with a frequency above 0.0001, which covered 98% to 99.2% of repertoires. The TCS score was defined as F50 (clonal expansion) divided by E x V (chaos), with BLOSUM62-based TCRdist calculated between CDR3 peptides within each V-J. Welch's t-statistics and random forest reduced fewer than 600 V-J features to 13, which were used in a naive Bayes classifier (R e1071). TCRdb reanalyzed the raw reads on its own, using fastp at Q25 for trimming and MiXCR for clone calling, and kept in-frame beta chains. Duplicate CDR3 protein sequences are folded into a single record with the most common DNA and genes. TCRdb's processing, not the authors' own work, is the source of the V and J calls. The sample table lists about 600,000 distinct CDR3 sequences, more than 15% of them with a count of one. The ten largest account for under 3.5% of the sample.

The sample is drawn from a study of T cells in Graves' hyperthyroidism and ophthalmopathy (dated by TCRdb to the late 2010s). Notes on the research overall: Peripheral blood samples were taken at initial diagnosis, before any treatment was given. After blood sampling, hyperthyroidism patients were treated with methimazole at a starting dose of 30 mg daily, and ophthalmopathy patients were treated with high-dose intravenous methylprednisolone. According to the paper, TCR Vbeta CDR3 sequencing was carried out on over 130 peripheral blood samples, which came from fewer than 50 ophthalmopathy, some 73 hyperthyroidism and roughly 17 progressor patients. To identify distinguishing TCR V-J signatures, a discovery cohort of around 100 patients was used, comprising some 45 with Graves' ophthalmopathy and roughly 60 with stable Graves' hyperthyroidism. Whether ophthalmopathy could be predicted prospectively was tested in an independent validation cohort made up of 18 to 20 hyperthyroidism patients plus 17 patients who later progressed to ophthalmopathy. The approximately 100 discovery patients were randomly divided into training and test sets at a 7:3 ratio. The study also compared thyroid tissue and blood T-cell repertoires from roughly 6 Graves' hyperthyroidism patients. The paper as a whole reports these results and caveats: In validation, progression to ophthalmopathy was predicted by the model with 70.59% sensitivity and just over 72% specificity, a median of approximately 6.5 months before onset. A model built on a 13 V-J signature distinguished ophthalmopathy from stable hyperthyroidism, reaching around 88% sensitivity and under 84% specificity in cross-validation and 80%/75% in testing. Sample size was not statistically predetermined, and blinding of investigators to group allocation was not performed. Most expanded thyroid clonotypes (frequency above 0.001) were also detected in blood, suggesting blood repertoires may reflect thyroid immune responses.

Specimen: blood. This clonotype was obtained from a woman aged 40 to 55 with Graves' ophthalmopathy.

The sequenced DNA: TGTGCCAGCAGCAAGGGGACACAATACAATGAGCAGTTCTTC. Its protein is CASSKGTQYNEQFF. The chain is made from TRBV7-2 and TRBJ2-1; 6 matching bases give a weak D call of TRBD1. CDR1 and CDR2, per the germline V gene, are SGHTA and FQGNSA. Including the terminal cysteine and phenylalanine, the CDR3 comprises 14 residues. Just CDR3 DNA is preserved here, 42 bases in frame from base 1. V was cut back by 5 bases and J by 4 bases, leaving a gap of 12 bases between them.